Below are 18 T cell receptor beta chains sequenced from a single sample in a study of blood T cells in healthy people across ages. The use of a sample-barcoded 5' primer and a J-beta primer mix characterized a second PCR of about 7 to 12 cycles. Each CDR3 protein is one row after TCRdb ran MiXCR on the 5' RACE reads. The profile covers about 770,000 distinct CDR3 sequences, with approximately 48% appearing a single time and about a fifth taken by the ten largest. The material sequenced was blood. All receptors derive from a man in his sixties in good health.

A few counts support this clonotype. CDR3 coding DNA: TGCGCCAGTCGAACAGGGCAGGCCCGCGATCAAGAGACCCAGTACTTC. Residues: CASRTGQARDQETQYF. This sequence joins TRBV5-1 and TRBJ2-5; D is possibly TRBD1 (6 bases). This CDR3 has 16 residues. Trimming cost V 8 bases and J 2 bases, with 22 bases left between them. The germline V gene has CDR1 SGHRS and CDR2 YFSETQ.

V and J are TRBV29-1 and TRBJ2-3; 13 nucleotides align to TRBD2. CDR1 is SQVTM and CDR2 is ANQGSEA in the germline V gene. The V and J ends lost 4 bases and 10 bases, in that order; junction bases with no gene match: 11. CDR3 size: 15 residues. CDR3 nucleotides: TGCAGCGTTGGACTAGCGGGGGGCCCCTCTATGGCGCAGTATTTT. Translated: CSVGLAGGPSMAQYF.

The DNA of the CDR3 is TGTGCCAGCAGCTTAGATTACGCCCAGGGATTTAACTATGGCTACACCTTC. It encodes CASSLDYAQGFNYGYTF. The J gene is TRBJ1-2, the V gene TRBV11-2, with D maybe TRBD1 (5 bases). This CDR3 is built from 17 residues. Trimming took 0 bases from V and 1 from J, leaving 15 bases between them. Germline lookup yields CDR1 SGHAT and CDR2 FQNNGV.

The chain combines TRBV7-8 with TRBJ2-7; D is possibly TRBD2 (7 bases). Trimming stripped 3 bases from V and 4 bases from J, with 25 bases between. CDR3 length: 18 residues. The germline CDR1 and CDR2 sequences are SGHVS and FQNEAQ. CDR3 residues: CASSFEGGGVTDTYEQYF. The CDR3 DNA reads as TGTGCCAGCAGCTTTGAGGGAGGGGGTGTGACAGACACTTACGAGCAGTACTTC.

This clonotype was seen only a few times. V gene TRBV4-1 combines with J gene TRBJ1-1; 7 nucleotides agree with TRBD1. There are 15 residues in the CDR3. Germline CDR1 is MGHRA and CDR2 is YSYEKL. J was trimmed by 6 bases and V by 1 base; bases with no gene match: 8. The CDR3 is CASSQAGSGGAEAFF. DNA for the CDR3: TGCGCCAGCAGCCAAGCGGGTTCAGGGGGGGCTGAAGCTTTCTTT.

This clonotype has more than one count but fewer than ten. The rearrangement joins TRBV20-1 to TRBJ2-1, with TRBD2 matching over 7 bases. The V gene's germline CDR1 is DFQATT and CDR2 SNEGSKA (reference sequence). The CDR3 contains 14 residues. V shed 0 bases and J 7 bases; nucleotides not matched to a gene: 6. The CDR3 DNA sequence: TGCAGTGCTAGAGACGACGGGGGGTTGAATGAGCAGTTCTTC. This codes for CSARDDGGLNEQFF.

This clonotype was detected a few times. The chain couples TRBV7-9 to TRBJ2-5; D may be TRBD1 (6 bases). The germline V and J ends were trimmed by 0 bases and 6 bases, with 17 bases remaining between them. The V gene's germline CDR1 is SEHNR and CDR2 FQNEAQ (reference sequence). The CDR3 has 16 amino acids. The CDR3 loop reads CASSLAPPGDGKTQYF. The CDR3 DNA sequence: TGTGCCAGCAGCTTAGCGCCCCCAGGGGATGGAAAGACCCAGTACTTC.

The rearrangement links TRBV11-2 to TRBJ2-5; D gene ambiguous. Germline V lookup: CDR1 SGHAT, CDR2 FQNNGV. V dropped 4 bases and J dropped 5 bases, with 11 bases sitting between them. CDR3 length: 13 amino acids. As DNA, the CDR3 is TGTGCCAGCAGCTCACAACCGGTTGAGACCCAGTACTTC. It specifies CASSSQPVETQYF.

V is TRBV7-9 and J is TRBJ1-2; D may be TRBD1 (5 bases). CDR1 and CDR2 (germline): SEHNR, FQNEAQ (reference sequence). V was cut by 10 bases and J by 7 bases, with 13 bases left in between. The CDR3 consists of 11 residues. The CDR3 spells CATQETSGYTF. In nucleotides, the CDR3 is TGTGCCACACAGGAGACTAGTGGCTACACCTTC.

As concerns this clonotype: This could be a read error, since a much larger clone is one nucleotide away. The chain has TRBV5-1 and TRBJ2-1; perhaps TRBD2 as D (5 bases). The DNA end is more similar to TRBJ2-7, so the J call may be wrong. The CDR3 sequence is 15 residues long. Per the germline V gene, CDR1 is SGHRS and CDR2 is YFSETQ. DNA of the CDR3: TGCGCCAGCAGCCCGCTCCCGACTGACTACAATGAGCAGTACTTC. Translation gives CASSPLPTDYNEQYF.

Note on this clonotype: This may be a read error: a much more frequent sequence differs by one nucleotide. The V and J genes are TRBV6-5 and TRBJ1-6, with D unclear. CDR3 length equals 14 residues. Germline loops: CDR1 MNHEY, CDR2 SVGAGI. The germline V and J ends were trimmed by 6 bases and 7 bases, with 13 bases remaining between them. For the CDR3, the DNA is TGTGCCAGCAGACGACGGGGTTACAATTCACCCCTCCACTTT. Protein: CASRRRGYNSPLHF.

The V and J genes are TRBV4-2 and TRBJ2-1; 10 bases are a match to TRBD2. The CDR3 spans 16 residues. The V segment lost 1 base and the J segment 13 bases; nucleotides outside the gene matches: 13. CDR1 is LGHNA and CDR2 is YNFKEQ in the germline V gene. This CDR3 is CASSQVIAGGEKTQFF. In DNA form, the CDR3 reads TGTGCCAGCAGCCAAGTGATAGCGGGGGGTGAAAAGACCCAGTTCTTC.

This chain connects TRBV7-9 to TRBJ2-1; maybe TRBD2 (6 bases). CDR1 and CDR2 (germline): SEHNR, FQNEAQ (reference sequence). The V and J ends lost 5 bases and 8 bases respectively, with 10 bases between them. The length of the CDR3 is 12 residues. The CDR3 loop is CASSPPGDEQFF. The CDR3 nucleotides read TGTGCCAGCAGCCCCCCGGGGGATGAGCAGTTCTTC.

Notes on this clonotype: This likely stems from a read error, as it lies one base from a far larger clone. The chain couples TRBV7-8 to TRBJ2-7; 8 nucleotides match TRBD1. CDR3 length: 14 amino acids. CDR1 SGHVS and CDR2 FQNEAQ come from the germline V gene. The CDR3 spells CAGSPGQGPYEQYF. In nucleotides, the CDR3 is TGTGCCGGCAGCCCCGGACAGGGTCCCTACGAGCAGTACTTC.

This clonotype has just a few counts. The J gene is TRBJ2-5, the V gene TRBV7-8, with TRBD1 matching 8 bases. The CDR3 consists of 15 residues. Germline values: CDR1 SGHVS, CDR2 FQNEAQ. V shed 5 bases, J shed 7 bases, and the junction held 12 bases outside the gene matches. CDR3 bases: TGTGCCAGCAGCACCCGGACAGGGTTAGTTGGGACCCAGTACTTC. Translating it yields CASSTRTGLVGTQYF. Based on the CDR3 plus reference TRBV7-8 and TRBJ2-5, the full variable domain is GAGVSQSPRYKVAKRGQDVALRCDPISGHVSLFWYQQALGQGPEFLTYFQNEAQLDKSGLPSDRFFAERPEGSVSTLKIQRTQQEDSAVYLCASSTRTGLVGTQYFGPGTRLLVL.

This clonotype was recorded a few times. This chain joins TRBV20-1 and TRBJ2-1; D remains ambiguous. Germline lookup yields CDR1 DFQATT and CDR2 SNEGSKA (reference sequence). Trimming cost V 0 bases and J 6 bases, with 6 bases left between them. There are 12 residues in the CDR3. CDR3 in amino acids: CSARERLNEQFF. The CDR3 DNA is TGCAGTGCTAGAGAGCGTCTCAATGAGCAGTTCTTC.

The rearrangement links TRBV6-1 to TRBJ2-4, with TRBD1 as a possible D gene (6 bases). Matching the DNA end better, TRBJ2-7 makes the J call doubtful. This CDR3 has 14 residues. Germline V gives CDR1 MNHNS, CDR2 SASEGT. In DNA, the CDR3 is TGTGCCAGCAGGGAGACAGGTCACCACTACGAGCAGTACTTC. Amino acids: CASRETGHHYEQYF.

Points on this clonotype: A junction boundary mismatches the germline segment, possibly from a read error. The chain links TRBV6-2 or TRBV6-3 to TRBJ2-5, with TRBD2 matching over 12 bases. This CDR3 has 17 residues. Germline V gene data show CDR1 as MNHEY and CDR2 as SVGEGT. The CDR3 DNA is TGTGCCAGCAGCTACTCCGGGACTAGCGGGCCCCGTGGAGAGCAGTACTTC. It yields the protein CASSYSGTSGPRGEQYF.